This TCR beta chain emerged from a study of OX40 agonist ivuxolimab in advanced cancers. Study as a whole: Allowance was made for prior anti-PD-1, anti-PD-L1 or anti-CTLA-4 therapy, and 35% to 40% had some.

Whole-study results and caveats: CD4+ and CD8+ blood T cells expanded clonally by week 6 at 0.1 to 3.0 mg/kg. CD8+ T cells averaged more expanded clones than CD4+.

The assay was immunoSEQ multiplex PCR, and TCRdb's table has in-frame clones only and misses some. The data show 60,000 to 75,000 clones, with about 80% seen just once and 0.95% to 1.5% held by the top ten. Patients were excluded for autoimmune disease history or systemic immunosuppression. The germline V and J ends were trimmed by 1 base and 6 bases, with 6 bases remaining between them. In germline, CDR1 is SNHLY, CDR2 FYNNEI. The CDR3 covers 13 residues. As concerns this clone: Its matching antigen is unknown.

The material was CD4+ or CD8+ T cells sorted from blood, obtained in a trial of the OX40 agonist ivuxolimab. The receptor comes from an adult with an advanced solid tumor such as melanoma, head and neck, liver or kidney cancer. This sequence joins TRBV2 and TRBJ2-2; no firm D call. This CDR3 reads CASSEGQPGELFF. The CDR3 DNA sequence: TGTGCCAGCAGTGAAGGGCAACCCGGGGAGCTGTTTTTT.